This T cell receptor (beta chain) was captured in a study of blood T cell repertoires in COVID-19. Overall study: Acute and convalescent COVID-19 specimens originated in the United States, Italy and Spain.

Trimming took off 5 bases at V and 0 bases at J, with 11 bases between the two ends. CDR1 is SEHNR and CDR2 is FQNEAQ in the germline V gene (reference sequence). There are 15 residues in the CDR3. The study assigned cohorts using participant-reported clinical history. Only in-frame clones appear in the TCRdb table, and some are missing; sequencing was by immunoSEQ multiplex PCR. The data show roughly 220,000 clones, just under 85% seen once. This TCR was recovered from a middle-aged man who had recovered from COVID-19. Sequenced sample: PBMCs or T cells enriched from blood (not recorded which). This chain uses TRBV7-9 with TRBJ1-3; D is ambiguous. Here the CDR3 reads CASSPTLSSGNTIYF. The CDR3 coding sequence is TGTGCCAGCAGCCCGACTCTTAGCTCTGGAAACACCATATATTTT.